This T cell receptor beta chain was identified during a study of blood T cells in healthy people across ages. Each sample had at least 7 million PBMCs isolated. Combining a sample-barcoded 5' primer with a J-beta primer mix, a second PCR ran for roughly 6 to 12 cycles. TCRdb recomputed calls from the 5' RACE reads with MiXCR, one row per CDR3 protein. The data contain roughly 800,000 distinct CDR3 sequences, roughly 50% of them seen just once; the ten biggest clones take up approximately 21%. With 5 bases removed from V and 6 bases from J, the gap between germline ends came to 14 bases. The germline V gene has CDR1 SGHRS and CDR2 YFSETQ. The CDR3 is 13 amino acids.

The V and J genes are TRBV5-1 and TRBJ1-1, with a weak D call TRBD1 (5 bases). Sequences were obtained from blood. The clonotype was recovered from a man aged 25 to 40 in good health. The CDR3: CASSPGTAAEAFF. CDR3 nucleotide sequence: TGCGCCAGCAGTCCCGGGACTGCGGCTGAAGCTTTCTTT.